The 20 T cell receptor beta chains below come from one sample, sequenced in a study of OX40 agonist ivuxolimab in advanced cancers. Sequenced by immunoSEQ multiplex PCR; TCRdb stores in-frame clones only, minus some. The sample lists roughly 120,000 clones, about 90% occurring once. The source material was CD4+ or CD8+ T cells sorted from blood, sampled in a trial of the OX40 agonist ivuxolimab. The source of these receptors is an adult with an advanced solid tumor such as melanoma, head and neck, liver or kidney cancer.

The chain couples TRBV28 to TRBJ2-1; 10 nucleotides line up with TRBD1. Germline CDR1 MDHEN, CDR2 SYDVKM. This CDR3 is 16 amino acids long. J was trimmed by 8 bases and V by 5 bases; bases with no gene match: 12. CDR3 coding DNA: TGTGCCAGCAGTCCCCCGACAGGGGGCGGGGAGGATGAGCAGTTCTTC. Translating gives CASSPPTGGGEDEQFF.

This clone appeared a single time. The CDR3 spells CASSRYQTGTGELFF. As DNA, the CDR3 is TGTGCCAGCAGCCGTTATCAAACAGGCACCGGGGAGCTGTTTTTT. The rearrangement links TRBV28 to TRBJ2-2; D perhaps matches TRBD1 (5 bases). V was trimmed by 6 bases and J by 4 bases, leaving 15 bases between them. The germline V gene encodes CDR1 MDHEN and CDR2 SYDVKM. This CDR3 is built from 15 residues.

This clone was counted ten times or more. The J gene is TRBJ2-7, the V gene TRBV7-9, with D possibly matching TRBD2 (6 bases). With 3 bases removed from V and 2 bases from J, the gap between germline ends came to 11 bases. From germline, CDR1 is SEHNR and CDR2 FQNEAQ (reference sequence). The CDR3 is 14 amino acids. CDR3 region: CASSFLEGTYEQYF. In DNA form, the CDR3 reads TGTGCCAGCAGCTTCCTGGAGGGAACCTACGAGCAGTACTTC.

The chain carries TRBV27 and TRBJ1-1; D unclear. The CDR3 has 14 amino acids. The V end was cut by 3 bases, the J end by 6 bases, with 14 bases between. Germline V lookup: CDR1 MNHEY, CDR2 SMNVEV (reference sequence). CDR3: CASSFYGSVAEAFF. The DNA of the CDR3 is TGTGCCAGCAGTTTCTACGGGTCGGTAGCTGAAGCTTTCTTT.

The chain's CDR3 is CASRVLAGVNNEQFF. Written as DNA, the CDR3 is TGTGCCAGCAGAGTACTAGCGGGAGTGAACAATGAGCAGTTCTTC. The genes are TRBV2 and TRBJ2-1; 11 bases agree with TRBD2. The V gene's germline CDR1 is SNHLY and CDR2 FYNNEI. J was trimmed by 5 bases and V by 6 bases; bases with no gene match: 6. The CDR3 totals 15 residues.

V and J are TRBV5-1 and TRBJ1-4; D is possibly TRBD1 (5 bases). Germline V CDR1 and CDR2: SGHRS, YFSETQ. V gave up 2 bases and J gave up 8 bases, with 10 bases separating them. The CDR3 consists of 13 residues. CDR3 protein: CASSLKPGEKLFF. The CDR3 nucleotides are TGCGCCAGCAGCTTAAAGCCAGGGGAAAAACTGTTTTTT.

The chain is built from TRBV19 and TRBJ2-2; D ambiguous. V lost 2 bases, J lost 1 base, and 14 bases lay in between. CDR3 length: 17 amino acids. The V gene's germline CDR1 is LNHDA and CDR2 SQIVND (reference sequence). The CDR3 is CASSIHRSRQNTGELFF. In DNA, the CDR3 is TGTGCCAGTAGTATACATCGCTCGAGACAGAACACCGGGGAGCTGTTTTTT.

CDR3 protein: CASSTTGTSGYNEQFF. CDR3 in DNA: TGTGCCAGCAGTACAACCGGGACTAGCGGGTACAATGAGCAGTTCTTC. The chain recombines TRBV27 with TRBJ2-1, with 12 bases that match TRBD2. The CDR3 has 16 residues. Germline CDR1 MNHEY, CDR2 SMNVEV (reference sequence). The V and J ends lost 5 bases and 4 bases, in that order; junction bases with no gene match: 6.

The chain carries TRBV2 and TRBJ2-3; a possible D gene is TRBD2 (5 bases). This CDR3 comprises 16 residues. Germline V lookup: CDR1 SNHLY, CDR2 FYNNEI. Trimming shortened V by 3 bases and J by 0 bases, and 13 bases separated the two germline ends. The CDR3 DNA is TGTGCCAGCAGTGACCCCGGAGGACGTAGCACAGATACGCAGTATTTT. Its protein is CASSDPGGRSTDTQYF.

The chain uses TRBV9 and TRBJ1-4; D ambiguous. Germline lookup yields CDR1 SGDLS and CDR2 YYNGEE. CDR3 length: 16 residues. Trimming took off 1 base at V and 0 bases at J, with 10 bases between the two ends. As DNA, the CDR3 is TGTGCCAGCAGCGTATACGACGGCGCAACTAATGAAAAACTGTTTTTT. Translating gives CASSVYDGATNEKLFF.

The genes are TRBV28 and TRBJ1-5, with D perhaps matching TRBD1 (5 bases). Trimming left V 6 bases short and J 0 bases short, with 12 bases between. The CDR3 contains 15 residues. Looked up from germline, CDR1 is MDHEN and CDR2 is SYDVKM. In DNA, the CDR3 is TGTGCCAGCAGCGACCGGCAGGGTAGCAATCAGCCCCAGCATTTT. It encodes CASSDRQGSNQPQHF.

This clone was seen only a few times. The rearrangement joins TRBV30 to TRBJ1-1; D remains ambiguous. Germline V gene sequence: CDR1 GTSNPN, CDR2 SVGIG (reference sequence). There are 12 residues in the CDR3. CDR3 loop: CAHGERGTEAFF. CDR3 in DNA: TGTGCACATGGAGAACGAGGCACTGAAGCTTTCTTT.

This chain joins TRBV28 and TRBJ2-1, with D possibly being TRBD2 (6 bases). The germline gives CDR1 MDHEN, CDR2 SYDVKM. V was clipped by 5 bases and J by 10 bases, with 18 bases between them. The CDR3 has 14 amino acids. CDR3 nucleotide sequence: TGTGCCAGCAGTACGACTAGGGGAGCGAGGGAGCAGTTCTTC. This translates into CASSTTRGAREQFF.

This chain connects TRBV6-6 to TRBJ1-4, with D unclear. The germline V and J ends were trimmed by 6 bases and 8 bases, with 13 bases remaining between them. This CDR3 has 13 residues. CDR1 is MNHNY, CDR2 SVGAGI, per germline (reference sequence). CDR3 nucleotides: TGTGCCAGCAGAGGGCCCTTCTCAGAAAAACTGTTTTTT. This translates into CASRGPFSEKLFF.

V is TRBV18 and J is TRBJ1-1; 9 nucleotides match TRBD1. CDR3 length: 15 amino acids. V lost 6 bases and J lost 4; bases outside the gene matches: 9. Germline V gives CDR1 KGHSH, CDR2 LQKENI. CDR3 DNA sequence: TGTGCCAGCTCGCGGGATACAGGGGGCGTCACTGAAGCTTTCTTT. This encodes CASSRDTGGVTEAFF.

The rearrangement uses TRBV27 and TRBJ2-7; D not resolved. The V end was cut by 4 bases, the J end by 2 bases, with 3 bases between. Germline V gives CDR1 MNHEY, CDR2 SMNVEV (reference sequence). The CDR3 totals 11 residues. The CDR3 DNA sequence: TGTGCCAGCAGTTCCCCCTACGAGCAGTACTTC. It is translated as CASSSPYEQYF.

V is TRBV2 and J is TRBJ1-6; D is unresolved. Germline V gene lookup returns CDR1 SNHLY and CDR2 FYNNEI. This CDR3 has 15 residues. Trimming left V 2 bases short and J 12 bases short, with 17 bases between. The CDR3 here is CASSESTSQGRPLHF. CDR3 sequence (DNA): TGTGCCAGCAGTGAATCTACGAGCCAAGGGAGACCCCTCCACTTT.

On this clone: The junction differs from germline at one of its ends, possibly a read error. This chain joins TRBV7-7 and TRBJ2-3; tentatively, D is TRBD2 (6 bases). This CDR3 has 16 residues. Germline V gene sequence: CDR1 SSHAT, CDR2 FNYEAQ (reference sequence). In DNA, the CDR3 is TGTGCTAGCAGCTTAGTTTGTGTGGGGGGAGAGAGGGCGCAGTATTTT. It encodes CASSLVCVGGERAQYF.

The CDR3 nucleotides read TGTGCCAGCAGTAGTGACAATGAGCAGTTCTTC. It is translated as CASSSDNEQFF. The gene calls are TRBV28 and TRBJ2-1; D gene uncertain. The CDR3 consists of 11 residues. From germline, CDR1 is MDHEN and CDR2 SYDVKM. Trimming removed 5 bases at V and 5 bases at J, with 4 bases between.

The CDR3 bases are TGTGCCAGTAGTGGACGCTACGAGCAGTACTTC. Protein: CASSGRYEQYF. The gene calls are TRBV19 and TRBJ2-7; D remains unclear. This CDR3 is built from 11 residues. The germline V gene has CDR1 LNHDA and CDR2 SQIVND (reference sequence). The V gene lost 5 bases and the J gene lost 3 bases, with 5 bases spanning the gap.